This T cell receptor (beta chain) was profiled in a study of cytomegalovirus exposure and HLA in healthy donors. With 60 Vbeta and 13 Jbeta primers, the PCR was carried out. Libraries were prepared by immunoSEQ multiplex PCR; TCRdb keeps only in-frame clonotypes and omits some of them. Found here are fewer than 250,000 clones, over 80% of them singletons; the top ten hold roughly 0.75%. Germline CDR1 SNHLY, CDR2 FYNNEI. This CDR3 is 15 amino acids long. With 7 bases clipped from V and 3 bases from J, the junction kept 8 bases outside the gene matches. The chain links TRBV2 to TRBJ1-1; 10 bases align to TRBD1. This clonotype originated in a boy between 2 and 10 years old in good health and CMV-seronegative. Sequencing was carried out using PBMCs. CDR3 in amino acids: CASTGPGQGDTEAFF. The CDR3 DNA is TGTGCCAGCACCGGACCCGGACAGGGGGACACTGAAGCTTTCTTT.